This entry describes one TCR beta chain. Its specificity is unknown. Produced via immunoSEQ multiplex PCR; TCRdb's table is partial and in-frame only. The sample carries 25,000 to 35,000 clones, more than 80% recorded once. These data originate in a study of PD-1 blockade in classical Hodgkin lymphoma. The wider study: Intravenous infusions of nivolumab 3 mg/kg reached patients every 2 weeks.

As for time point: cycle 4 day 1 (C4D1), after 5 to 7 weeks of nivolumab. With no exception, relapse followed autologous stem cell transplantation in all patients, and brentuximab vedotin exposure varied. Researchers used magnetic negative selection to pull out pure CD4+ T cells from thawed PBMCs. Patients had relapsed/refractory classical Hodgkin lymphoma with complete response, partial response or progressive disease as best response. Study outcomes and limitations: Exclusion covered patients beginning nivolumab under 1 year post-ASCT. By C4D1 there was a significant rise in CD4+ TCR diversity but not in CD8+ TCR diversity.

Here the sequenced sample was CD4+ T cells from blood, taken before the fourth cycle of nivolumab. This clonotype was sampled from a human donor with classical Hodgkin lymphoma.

CDR3 sequence reads: CAWSPWASEKLFF. CDR3 nucleotides: TGTGCCTGGAGCCCCTGGGCCTCTGAAAAACTGTTTTTT. The rearrangement uses TRBV30 and TRBJ1-4; D not resolved. Trimming stripped 3 bases from V and 7 bases from J, with 12 bases between. The CDR3 has 13 amino acids. CDR1 is GTSNPN, CDR2 SVGIG, per germline (reference sequence).